These T cell receptor beta chains were read from a single sample in a study of blood T cell repertoires in COVID-19. Sequencing used immunoSEQ multiplex PCR; TCRdb keeps in-frame clones, though not all of them. The sample has some 350,000 clones, around 92% seen once. Sequenced material: peripheral blood. These receptors were collected from a woman in her 30s with COVID-19, enrolled during active disease. The CDR3 runs from the conserved cysteine through the conserved F or W. The D gene is left open where the match is weak. Size values are once, few and many counts, or a class for expanded clones, and some rows have none.

TRBV2	TRBD1	TRBJ1-6	many	TGTGCCAGCACCAGGGGGGACGGTGATTATAATTCACCCCTCCACTTT	CASTRGDGDYNSPLHF
TRBV7-9	TRBD1	TRBJ1-2	.	TGTGCCAGCAGCTTAAGGGACAGGGGGGATGGCTACACCTTC	CASSLRDRGDGYTF
TRBV20-1	.	TRBJ2-3	.	TGCAGTAACAAAGATCTGGATACGCAGTATTTT	CSNKDLDTQYF
TRBV18	TRBD1	TRBJ1-1	.	TGTGCCAGCTCACCAATGACAGGGGAGGTCACTGAAGCTTTCTTT	CASSPMTGEVTEAFF
TRBV5-1	TRBD1	TRBJ2-3	.	TGCGCCAGCAGCTTGTGGGGACAGACAGATACGCAGTATTTT	CASSLWGQTDTQYF
TRBV19	TRBD2	TRBJ2-3	.	TGTGCCAGTAGCAATATCCAGCGGGAGGGCCCAGATACGCAGTATTTT	CASSNIQREGPDTQYF
TRBV11-3	.	TRBJ2-5	once	TGTGCCAGCAGCTTAGGGCAGACATCGGCAGAGACCCAGTACTTC	CASSLGQTSAETQYF
TRBV6-1	.	TRBJ2-2	.	TGTGCCAGCAGTGTTGACTCGTCGCCTACGAACACCGGGGAGCTGTTTTTT	CASSVDSSPTNTGELFF
TRBV6-2/TRBV6-3	TRBD1	TRBJ2-3	.	TGTGCCAGCAGTTTCTACGGGACAGGGGGCGCAGATACGCAGTATTTT	CASSFYGTGGADTQYF
TRBV19	.	TRBJ1-1	once	TGTGCCAGTAGTATAGGGGGGGGAACTGAAGCTTTCTTT	CASSIGGGTEAFF
TRBV5-1	.	TRBJ2-5	once	TGCGCCAGCAGCCCCGCGGGCGGGGCGTTCCAAGAGACCCAGTACTTC	CASSPAGGAFQETQYF
TRBV11-3	TRBD1	TRBJ2-2	.	TGTGCCCTGGGGGGACAGGGGGCGGCCGGGGAGCTGTTTTTT	CALGGQGAAGELFF
TRBV19	TRBD1	TRBJ1-1	.	TGTTCCACCCGAGGACAGGGGGCAGGGGCTGAAGCTTTCTTT	CSTRGQGAGAEAFF
TRBV6-5	.	TRBJ1-1	.	TGTGCCAGCAGTCCTGCTGGAGGTGGGAACACTGAAGCTTTCTTT	CASSPAGGGNTEAFF
TRBV5-1	.	TRBJ2-1	once	TGCGCCAGCAGCTCCTTGAGACAGGCGGACTACAATGAGCAGTTCTTC	CASSSLRQADYNEQFF
TRBV19	TRBD1	TRBJ1-2	few	TGTGCCAGTAGTATGGGACCCAGGGGGTATCCTAACTATGGCTACACCTTC	CASSMGPRGYPNYGYTF
TRBV12-3/TRBV12-4	.	TRBJ1-1	few	TGTGCCACCCTTCCCCCTGAAGCTTTCTTT	CATLPPEAFF
TRBV23-1	.	TRBJ1-6	.	TGCGCCAGCATAACACCCAGGGCGAATTCACCCCTCCACTTT	CASITPRANSPLHF
TRBV15	TRBD2	TRBJ2-7	.	TGTGCCACCAGCAGAACTATCAGCGGACTAGCGGGGGCCCCCTACGAGCAGTACTTC	CATSRTISGLAGAPYEQYF
TRBV6-5	TRBD2	TRBJ2-1	few	TGTGCCAGCAGTTACCGCGGGAGGGCGTTGGGTGAGCAGTTCTTC	CASSYRGRALGEQFF
TRBV18	.	TRBJ1-3	.	TGTGCCAGCTCACCCCCTCGGGGAGGGTTTGGAAACACCATATATTTT	CASSPPRGGFGNTIYF
TRBV5-6	TRBD1	TRBJ1-2	.	TGTGCCAGCAGCGAGGACAGGGCCTCCTTTGGCTACACCTTC	CASSEDRASFGYTF
TRBV4-1	TRBD1	TRBJ2-5	.	TGCGCCAGCAGCCAAGTCGTCTTGCGAACAGGGGGAGAGACCCAGTACTTC	CASSQVVLRTGGETQYF
TRBV28	.	TRBJ1-6	few	TGTGCCAGCAGTTTGTGGAGGGCCGATAATTCACCCCTCCACTTT	CASSLWRADNSPLHF
TRBV6-2/TRBV6-3	.	TRBJ1-2	.	TGTGCCAGCAGTCCATTACAGCAGGCTAAACCTAACTATGGCTACACCTTC	CASSPLQQAKPNYGYTF
TRBV18	.	TRBJ1-3	.	TGTGCCAGCTCACCGGGAGGGGCGATCGGAAACACCATATATTTT	CASSPGGAIGNTIYF
TRBV14	.	TRBJ1-6	.	TGTGCCAGCGCATTCCAAGCATCACCCCTCCACTTT	CASAFQASPLHF
TRBV19	.	TRBJ2-1	.	TGTGCCAGTAGTAACCTTCAGGAGCAGTTCTTC	CASSNLQEQFF
TRBV4-3	.	TRBJ2-3	.	TGCGCCAGCAGCCAAGCACCCCCGGACAGTTTCAGCACAGATACGCAGTATTTT	CASSQAPPDSFSTDTQYF
TRBV10-3	TRBD2	TRBJ2-1	.	TGTGCCATCAGTGAGACAAGGACTAGCTGGGAGCAGTTCTTC	CAISETRTSWEQFF
TRBV6-6	.	TRBJ2-6	.	TGTGCCAGCAGTCCCCTAGAGGCCCAAGTCCTGACTTTC	CASSPLEAQVLTF
TRBV10-3	.	TRBJ2-1	.	TGTGCCATCAGCCCCTTATCTAGCTCCTACAATGAGCAGTTCTTC	CAISPLSSSYNEQFF
TRBV3-1/TRBV3-2	TRBD2	TRBJ2-5	.	TGTGCCAGCAGCCAAGGGGGGGGCCAAGAGACCCAGTACTTC	CASSQGGGQETQYF
TRBV24-1	.	TRBJ2-5	.	TGTGCCACCCGGGACCAAGAGACCCAGTACTTC	CATRDQETQYF
TRBV18	.	TRBJ1-3	.	TGTGCCAGCTCAGGGACATCGCTCTCTGGAAACACCATATATTTT	CASSGTSLSGNTIYF
TRBV5-6	.	TRBJ2-3	.	TGTGCCAGCAGCTTGGCAATGACAGGTTCAGATACGCAGTATTTT	CASSLAMTGSDTQYF
TRBV25-1	TRBD1	TRBJ1-2	.	TGTGCCAGCAGCCAGGGACAGGGGGACTATGGCTACACCTTC	CASSQGQGDYGYTF
TRBV7-2	TRBD2	TRBJ2-1	.	TGTGCCAGCAGCTTGGGGACTAGCGGGTTCCGGCGGTCCTACAATGAGCAGTTCTTC	CASSLGTSGFRRSYNEQFF
TRBV19	.	TRBJ1-2	.	TGTGCCAGTAGCGGCAGGTTGTCTTATGGCTACACCTTC	CASSGRLSYGYTF